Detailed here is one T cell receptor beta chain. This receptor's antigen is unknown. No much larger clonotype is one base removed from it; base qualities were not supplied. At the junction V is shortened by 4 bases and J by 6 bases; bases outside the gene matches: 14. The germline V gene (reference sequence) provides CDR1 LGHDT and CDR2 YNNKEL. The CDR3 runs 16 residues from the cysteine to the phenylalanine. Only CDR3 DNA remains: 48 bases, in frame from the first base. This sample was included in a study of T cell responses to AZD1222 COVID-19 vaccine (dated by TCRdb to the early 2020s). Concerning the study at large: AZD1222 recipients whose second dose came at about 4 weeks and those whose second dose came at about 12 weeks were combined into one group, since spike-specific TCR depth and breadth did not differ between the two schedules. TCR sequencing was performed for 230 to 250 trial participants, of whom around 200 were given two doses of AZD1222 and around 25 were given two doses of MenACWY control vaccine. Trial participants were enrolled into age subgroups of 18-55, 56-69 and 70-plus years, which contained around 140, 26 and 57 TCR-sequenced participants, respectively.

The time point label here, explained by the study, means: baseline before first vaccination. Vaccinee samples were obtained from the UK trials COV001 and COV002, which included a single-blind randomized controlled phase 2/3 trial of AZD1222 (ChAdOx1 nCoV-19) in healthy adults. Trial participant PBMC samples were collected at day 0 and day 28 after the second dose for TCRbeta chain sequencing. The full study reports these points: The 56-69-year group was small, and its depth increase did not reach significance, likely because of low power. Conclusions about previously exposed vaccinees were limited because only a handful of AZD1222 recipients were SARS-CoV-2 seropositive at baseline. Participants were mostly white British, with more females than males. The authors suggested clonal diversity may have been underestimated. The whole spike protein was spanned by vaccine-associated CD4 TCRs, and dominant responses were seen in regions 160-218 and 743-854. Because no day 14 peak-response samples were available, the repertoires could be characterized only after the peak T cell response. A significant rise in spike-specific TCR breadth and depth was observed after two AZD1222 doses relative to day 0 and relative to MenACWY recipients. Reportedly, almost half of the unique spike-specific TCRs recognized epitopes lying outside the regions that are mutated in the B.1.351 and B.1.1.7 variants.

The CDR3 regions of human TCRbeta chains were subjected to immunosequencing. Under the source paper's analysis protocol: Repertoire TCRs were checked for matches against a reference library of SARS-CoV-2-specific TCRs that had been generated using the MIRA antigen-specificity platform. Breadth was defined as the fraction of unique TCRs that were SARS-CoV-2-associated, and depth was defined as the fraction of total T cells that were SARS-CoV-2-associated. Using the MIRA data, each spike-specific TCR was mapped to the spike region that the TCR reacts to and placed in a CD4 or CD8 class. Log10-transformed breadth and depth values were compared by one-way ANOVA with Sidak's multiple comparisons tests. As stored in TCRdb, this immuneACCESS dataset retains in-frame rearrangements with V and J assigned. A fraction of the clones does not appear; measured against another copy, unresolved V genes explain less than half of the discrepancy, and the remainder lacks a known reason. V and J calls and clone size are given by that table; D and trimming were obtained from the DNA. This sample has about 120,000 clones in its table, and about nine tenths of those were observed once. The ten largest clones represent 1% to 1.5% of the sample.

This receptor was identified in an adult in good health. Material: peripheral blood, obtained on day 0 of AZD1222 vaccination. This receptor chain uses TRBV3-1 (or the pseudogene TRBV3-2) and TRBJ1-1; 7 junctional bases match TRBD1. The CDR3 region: CASSLAGTVHESEAFF. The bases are TGTGCCAGCAGCCTAGCCGGGACAGTCCATGAGTCTGAAGCTTTCTTT.